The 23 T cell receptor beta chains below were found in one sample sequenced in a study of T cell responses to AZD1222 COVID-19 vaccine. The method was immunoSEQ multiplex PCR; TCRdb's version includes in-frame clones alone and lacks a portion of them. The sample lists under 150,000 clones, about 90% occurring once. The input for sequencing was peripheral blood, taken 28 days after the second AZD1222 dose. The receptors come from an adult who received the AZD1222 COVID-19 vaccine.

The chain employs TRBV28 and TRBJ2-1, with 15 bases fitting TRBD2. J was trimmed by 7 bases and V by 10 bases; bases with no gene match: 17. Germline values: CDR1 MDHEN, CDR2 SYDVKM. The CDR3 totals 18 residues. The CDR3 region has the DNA TGTGCCACCCGGGGACTAGCGGGAGGAGGAACATTGGGGAATGAGCAGTTCTTC. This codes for CATRGLAGGGTLGNEQFF. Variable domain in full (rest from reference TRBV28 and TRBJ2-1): DVKVTQSSRYLVKRTGEKVFLECVQDMDHENMFWYRQDPGLGLRLIYFSYDVKMKEKGDIPEGYSVSREKKERFSLILESASTNQTSMYLCATRGLAGGGTLGNEQFFGPGTRLTVL.

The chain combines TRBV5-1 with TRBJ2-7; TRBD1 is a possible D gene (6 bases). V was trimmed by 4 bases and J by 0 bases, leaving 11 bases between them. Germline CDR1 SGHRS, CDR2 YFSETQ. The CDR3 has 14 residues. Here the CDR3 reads CASSRQESSYEQYF. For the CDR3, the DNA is TGCGCCAGCAGCCGACAGGAGAGCTCCTACGAGCAGTACTTC.

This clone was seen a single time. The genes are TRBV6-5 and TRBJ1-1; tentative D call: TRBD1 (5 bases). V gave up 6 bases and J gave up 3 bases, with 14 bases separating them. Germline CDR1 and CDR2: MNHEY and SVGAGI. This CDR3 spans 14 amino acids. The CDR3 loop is CASSSTRGYTEAFF. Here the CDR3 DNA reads TGTGCCAGCAGCTCCACCCGGGGGTACACTGAAGCTTTCTTT.

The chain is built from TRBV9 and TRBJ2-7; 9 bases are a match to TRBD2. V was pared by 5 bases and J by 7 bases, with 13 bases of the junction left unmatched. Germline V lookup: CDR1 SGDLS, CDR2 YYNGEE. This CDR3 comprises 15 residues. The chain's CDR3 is CASSSRSGRMGEQYF. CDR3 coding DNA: TGTGCCAGCAGTTCCAGGAGCGGGAGGATGGGGGAGCAGTACTTC. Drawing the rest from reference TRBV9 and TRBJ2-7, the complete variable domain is DSGVTQTPKHLITATGQRVTLRCSPRSGDLSVYWYQQSLDQGLQFLIQYYNGEERAKGNILERFSAQQFPDLHSELNLSSLELGDSALYFCASSSRSGRMGEQYFGPGTRLTVT.

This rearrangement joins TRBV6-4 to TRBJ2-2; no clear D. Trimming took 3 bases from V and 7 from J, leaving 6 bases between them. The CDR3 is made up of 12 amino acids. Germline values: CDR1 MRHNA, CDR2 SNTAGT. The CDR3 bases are TGTGCCAGCAGTGAAGGAATCGGGGAGCTGTTTTTT. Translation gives CASSEGIGELFF.

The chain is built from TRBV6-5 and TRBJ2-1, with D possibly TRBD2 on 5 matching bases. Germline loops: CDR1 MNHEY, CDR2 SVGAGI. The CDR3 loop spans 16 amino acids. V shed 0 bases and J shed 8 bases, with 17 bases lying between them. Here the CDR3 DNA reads TGTGCCAGCAGTTACTCGTCCCCGGGGAATGGCGATGAGCAGTTCTTC. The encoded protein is CASSYSSPGNGDEQFF.

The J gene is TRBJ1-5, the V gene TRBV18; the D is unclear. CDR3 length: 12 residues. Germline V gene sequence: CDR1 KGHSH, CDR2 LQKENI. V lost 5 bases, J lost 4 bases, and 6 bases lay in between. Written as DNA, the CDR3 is TGTGCCAGCTCAGGCGATAATCAGCCCCAGCATTTT. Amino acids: CASSGDNQPQHF.

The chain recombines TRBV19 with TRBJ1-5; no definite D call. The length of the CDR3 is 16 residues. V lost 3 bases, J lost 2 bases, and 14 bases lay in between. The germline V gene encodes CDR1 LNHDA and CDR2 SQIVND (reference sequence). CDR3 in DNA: TGTGCCAGTAGTATGATAGACCATTTTGGCAATCAGCCCCAGCATTTT. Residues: CASSMIDHFGNQPQHF.

The CDR3 bases are TGCGCCAGCAGCTGGACAGGGTTTCCGGACGAGCAGTACTTC. Translating gives CASSWTGFPDEQYF. The rearrangement links TRBV5-1 to TRBJ2-7; the match to TRBD1 covers 8 bases. Germline V CDR1 and CDR2: SGHRS, YFSETQ. With 3 bases clipped from V and 5 bases from J, the junction kept 7 bases outside the gene matches. CDR3 length: 14 amino acids.

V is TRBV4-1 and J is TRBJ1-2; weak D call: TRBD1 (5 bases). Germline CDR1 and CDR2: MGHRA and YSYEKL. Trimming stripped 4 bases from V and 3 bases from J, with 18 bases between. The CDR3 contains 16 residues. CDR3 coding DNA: TGCGCCAGCAGCCCCGACTACCAGGACACCTACTATGGCTACACCTTC. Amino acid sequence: CASSPDYQDTYYGYTF.

The CDR3 loop reads CATDPRDYDGYTF. CDR3 DNA sequence: TGTGCCACCGACCCCAGGGATTACGATGGCTACACCTTC. J is TRBJ1-2 and V is TRBV2, with D maybe TRBD1 (5 bases). This CDR3 contains 13 residues. Looked up from germline, CDR1 is SNHLY and CDR2 is FYNNEI. V dropped 10 bases and J dropped 6 bases, with 18 bases sitting between them.

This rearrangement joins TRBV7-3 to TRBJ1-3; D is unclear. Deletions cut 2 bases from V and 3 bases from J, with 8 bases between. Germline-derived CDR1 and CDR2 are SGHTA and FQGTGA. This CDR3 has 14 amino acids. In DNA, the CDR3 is TGTGCCAGCAGCTTACAAGGAGGTGGAAACACCATATATTTT. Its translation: CASSLQGGGNTIYF. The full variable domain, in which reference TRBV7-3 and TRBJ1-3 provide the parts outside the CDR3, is GAGVSQTPSNKVTEKGKYVELRCDPISGHTALYWYRQSLGQGPEFLIYFQGTGAADDSGLPNDRFFAVRPEGSVSTLKIQRTERGDSAVYLCASSLQGGGNTIYFGEGSWLTVV.

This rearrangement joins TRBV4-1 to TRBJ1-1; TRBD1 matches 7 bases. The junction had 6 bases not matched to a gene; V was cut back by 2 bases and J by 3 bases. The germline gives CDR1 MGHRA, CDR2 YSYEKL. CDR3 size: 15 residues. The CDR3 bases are TGCGCCAGCAGCCAACAAGGTCAGGGGGACACTGAAGCTTTCTTT. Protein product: CASSQQGQGDTEAFF.

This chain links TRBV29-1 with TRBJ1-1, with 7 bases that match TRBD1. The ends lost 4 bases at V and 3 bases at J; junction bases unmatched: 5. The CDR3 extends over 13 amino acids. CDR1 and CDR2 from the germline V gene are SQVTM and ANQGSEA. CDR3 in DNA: TGCAGCGTTGTGGCAGGGGGGTACACTGAAGCTTTCTTT. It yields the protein CSVVAGGYTEAFF.

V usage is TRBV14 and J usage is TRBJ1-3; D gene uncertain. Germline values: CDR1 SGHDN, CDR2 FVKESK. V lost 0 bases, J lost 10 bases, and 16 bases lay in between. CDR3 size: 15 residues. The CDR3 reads CASSQDGRARETIYF. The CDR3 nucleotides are TGTGCCAGCAGCCAAGACGGGAGGGCGCGGGAAACCATATATTTT.

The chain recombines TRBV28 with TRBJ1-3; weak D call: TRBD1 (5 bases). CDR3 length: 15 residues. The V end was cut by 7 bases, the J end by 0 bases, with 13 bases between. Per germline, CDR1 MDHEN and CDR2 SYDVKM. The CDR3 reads CASTGDPASGNTIYF. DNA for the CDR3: TGTGCCAGCACGGGGGACCCGGCCTCTGGAAACACCATATATTTT.

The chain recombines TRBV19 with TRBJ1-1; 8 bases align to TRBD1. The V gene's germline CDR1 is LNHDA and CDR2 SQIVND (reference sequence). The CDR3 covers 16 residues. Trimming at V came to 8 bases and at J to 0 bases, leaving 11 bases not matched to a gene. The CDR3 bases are TGTGCCAGTGGGATCCCCCCGGGACAGGTGAACACTGAAGCTTTCTTT. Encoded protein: CASGIPPGQVNTEAFF.

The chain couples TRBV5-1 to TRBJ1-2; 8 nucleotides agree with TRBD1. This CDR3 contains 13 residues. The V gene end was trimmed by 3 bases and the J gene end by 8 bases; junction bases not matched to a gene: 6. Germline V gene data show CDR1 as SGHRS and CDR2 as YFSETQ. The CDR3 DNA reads TGCGCCAGCAGCTCAGGGGGCGCGGGCGGCTACACCTTC. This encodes CASSSGGAGGYTF.

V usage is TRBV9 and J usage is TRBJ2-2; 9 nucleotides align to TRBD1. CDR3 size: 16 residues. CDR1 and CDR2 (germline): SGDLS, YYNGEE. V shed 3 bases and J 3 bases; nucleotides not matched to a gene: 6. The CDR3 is CASSAPGTGHTGELFF. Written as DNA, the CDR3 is TGTGCCAGCAGCGCCCCCGGGACAGGGCACACCGGGGAGCTGTTTTTT.

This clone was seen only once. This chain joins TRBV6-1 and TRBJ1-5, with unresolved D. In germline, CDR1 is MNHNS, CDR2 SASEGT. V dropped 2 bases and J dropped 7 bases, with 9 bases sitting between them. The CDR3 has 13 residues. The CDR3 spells CASSERRVQPQHF. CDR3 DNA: TGTGCCAGCAGTGAAAGGAGGGTCCAGCCCCAGCATTTT.

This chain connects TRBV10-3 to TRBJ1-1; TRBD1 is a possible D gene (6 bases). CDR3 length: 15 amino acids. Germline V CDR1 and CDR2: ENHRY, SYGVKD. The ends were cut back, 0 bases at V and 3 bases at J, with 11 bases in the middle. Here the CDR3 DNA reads TGTGCCATCAGTGAGTCGACAGGACTATACACTGAAGCTTTCTTT. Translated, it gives CAISESTGLYTEAFF.

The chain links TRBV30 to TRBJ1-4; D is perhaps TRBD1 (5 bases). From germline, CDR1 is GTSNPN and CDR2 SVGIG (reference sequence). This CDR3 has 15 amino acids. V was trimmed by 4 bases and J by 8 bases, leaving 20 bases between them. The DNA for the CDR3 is TGTGCCTGGAATAAGGGGCCAGGGATGGGGGAAAAACTGTTTTTT. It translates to CAWNKGPGMGEKLFF.

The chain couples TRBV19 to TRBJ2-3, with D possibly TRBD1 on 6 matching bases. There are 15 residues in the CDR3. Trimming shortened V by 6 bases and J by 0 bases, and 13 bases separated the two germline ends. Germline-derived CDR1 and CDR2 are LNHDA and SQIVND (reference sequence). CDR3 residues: CASSRQATSTDTQYF. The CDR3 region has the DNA TGTGCCAGTAGCCGACAGGCCACTAGCACAGATACGCAGTATTTT.